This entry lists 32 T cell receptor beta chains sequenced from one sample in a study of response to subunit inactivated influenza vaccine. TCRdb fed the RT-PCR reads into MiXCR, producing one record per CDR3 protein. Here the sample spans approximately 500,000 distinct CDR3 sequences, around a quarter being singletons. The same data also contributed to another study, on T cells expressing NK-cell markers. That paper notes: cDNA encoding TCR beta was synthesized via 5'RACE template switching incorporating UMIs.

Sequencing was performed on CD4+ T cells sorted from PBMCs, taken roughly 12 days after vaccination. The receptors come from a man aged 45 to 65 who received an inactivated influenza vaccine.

CDR3 DNA sequence: TGTGCCAGCAGCTCCAAGACCGCCTATAATTCACCCCTCCACTTT. This translates into CASSSKTAYNSPLHF. The chain joins TRBV13 to TRBJ1-6; D not certain. The V and J ends lost 4 bases and 2 bases respectively, with 9 bases between them. The germline gives CDR1 PRHDT, CDR2 FYEKMQ (reference sequence). The CDR3 contains 15 residues.

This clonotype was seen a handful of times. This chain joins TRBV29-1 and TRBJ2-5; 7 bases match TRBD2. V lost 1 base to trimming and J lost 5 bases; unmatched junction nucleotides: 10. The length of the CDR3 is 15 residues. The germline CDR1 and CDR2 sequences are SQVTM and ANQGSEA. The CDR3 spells CSVEGSSGELETQYF. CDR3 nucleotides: TGCAGCGTTGAAGGGTCAAGCGGGGAGCTGGAGACCCAGTACTTC.

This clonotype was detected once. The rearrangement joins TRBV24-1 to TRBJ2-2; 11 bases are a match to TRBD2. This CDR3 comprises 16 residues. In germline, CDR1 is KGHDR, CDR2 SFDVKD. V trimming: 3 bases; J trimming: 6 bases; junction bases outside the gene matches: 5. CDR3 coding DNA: TGTGCCACCAGTGATCGTAGCGGGAGGGTATCCGGGGAGCTGTTTTTT. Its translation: CATSDRSGRVSGELFF.

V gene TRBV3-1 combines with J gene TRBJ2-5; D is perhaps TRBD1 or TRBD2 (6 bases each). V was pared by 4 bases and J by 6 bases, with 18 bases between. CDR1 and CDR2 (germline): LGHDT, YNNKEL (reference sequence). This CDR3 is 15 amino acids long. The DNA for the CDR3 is TGTGCCAGCAGCCGAGGGGGTGCTGGGGGGCAGACCCAGTACTTC. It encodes CASSRGGAGGQTQYF.

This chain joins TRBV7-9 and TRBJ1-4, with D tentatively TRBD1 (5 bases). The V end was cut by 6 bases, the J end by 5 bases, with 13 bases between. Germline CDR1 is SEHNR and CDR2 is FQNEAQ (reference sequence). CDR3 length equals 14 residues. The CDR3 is CASSPRDGNEKLFF. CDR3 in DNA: TGTGCCAGCAGTCCGCGGGACGGAAATGAAAAACTGTTTTTT.

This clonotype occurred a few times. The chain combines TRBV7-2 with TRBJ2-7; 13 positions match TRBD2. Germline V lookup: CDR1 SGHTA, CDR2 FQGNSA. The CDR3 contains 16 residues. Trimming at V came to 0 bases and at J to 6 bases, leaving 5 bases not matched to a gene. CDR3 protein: CASSLATGLAGSEQYF. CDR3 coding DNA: TGTGCCAGCAGCTTAGCGACGGGACTAGCGGGGAGCGAGCAGTACTTC.

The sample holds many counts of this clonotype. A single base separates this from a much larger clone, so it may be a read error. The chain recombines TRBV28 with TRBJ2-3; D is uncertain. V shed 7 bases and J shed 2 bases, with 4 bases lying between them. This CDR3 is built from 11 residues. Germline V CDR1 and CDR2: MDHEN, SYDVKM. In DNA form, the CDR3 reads TGTGCCAGCACCTACACAGATACGCAGTATTTT. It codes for CASTYTDTQYF.

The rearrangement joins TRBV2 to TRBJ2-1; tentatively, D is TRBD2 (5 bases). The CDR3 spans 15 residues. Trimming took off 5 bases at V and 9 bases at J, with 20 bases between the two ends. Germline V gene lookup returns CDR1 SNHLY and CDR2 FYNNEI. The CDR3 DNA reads TGTGCCAGCAGTCTCTCGGACTCCTACAGCGCTGAGCAGTTCTTC. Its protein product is CASSLSDSYSAEQFF.

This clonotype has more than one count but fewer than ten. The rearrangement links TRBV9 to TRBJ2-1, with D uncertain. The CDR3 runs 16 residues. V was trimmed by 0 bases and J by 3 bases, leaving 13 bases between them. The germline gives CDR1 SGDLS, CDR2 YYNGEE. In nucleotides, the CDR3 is TGTGCCAGCAGCGTAGGTCCGGAAATTGTCTACAATGAGCAGTTCTTC. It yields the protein CASSVGPEIVYNEQFF.

The CDR3 region is CASRDPGQGAADTQYF. DNA for the CDR3: TGTGCCAGCAGAGACCCGGGACAGGGGGCGGCAGATACGCAGTATTTT. The rearrangement uses TRBV12-3 or TRBV12-4 and TRBJ2-3; TRBD1 matches at 12 bases. This CDR3 spans 16 amino acids. V shed 6 bases and J 4 bases; nucleotides not matched to a gene: 8.

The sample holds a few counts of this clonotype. Written as DNA, the CDR3 is TGTGCCATCAGTGCCAGGACTAGCGGGTTGACAGATACGCAGTATTTT. This codes for CAISARTSGLTDTQYF. V is TRBV10-3 and J is TRBJ2-3; TRBD2 agrees at 11 bases. Germline V gene sequence: CDR1 ENHRY, CDR2 SYGVKD. The CDR3 consists of 16 residues. Trimming took 4 bases from V and 3 from J; bases not matched to a gene: 6.

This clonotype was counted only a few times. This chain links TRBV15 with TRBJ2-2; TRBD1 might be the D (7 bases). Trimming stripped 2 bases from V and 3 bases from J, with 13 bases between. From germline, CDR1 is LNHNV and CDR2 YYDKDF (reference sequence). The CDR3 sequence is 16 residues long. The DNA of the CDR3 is TGTGCCACCAGCAGACAGGGGGGACTCTACACCGGGGAGCTGTTTTTT. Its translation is CATSRQGGLYTGELFF.

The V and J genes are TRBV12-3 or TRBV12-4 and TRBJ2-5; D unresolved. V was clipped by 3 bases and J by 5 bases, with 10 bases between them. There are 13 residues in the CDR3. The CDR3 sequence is CASSFSAGETQYF. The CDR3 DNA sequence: TGTGCCAGCAGTTTTTCTGCAGGCGAGACCCAGTACTTC.

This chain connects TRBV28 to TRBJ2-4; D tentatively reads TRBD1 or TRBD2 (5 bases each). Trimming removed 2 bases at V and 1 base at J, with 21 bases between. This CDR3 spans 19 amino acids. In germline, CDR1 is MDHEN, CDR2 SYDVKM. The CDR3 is CASSLKLVGAPGAKNIQYF. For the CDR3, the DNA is TGTGCCAGCAGTTTAAAGCTCGTCGGGGCCCCGGGGGCCAAAAACATTCAGTACTTC.

CDR3 sequence reads: CASREGYSSNEKLFF. CDR3 nucleotide sequence: TGTGCCAGCAGGGAGGGGTATTCGTCTAATGAAAAACTGTTTTTT. V is TRBV2 and J is TRBJ1-4; perhaps TRBD1 as D (5 bases). V lost 6 bases and J lost 3, with 14 bases in between. The CDR3 is 15 amino acids. CDR1 and CDR2 from the germline V gene are SNHLY and FYNNEI.

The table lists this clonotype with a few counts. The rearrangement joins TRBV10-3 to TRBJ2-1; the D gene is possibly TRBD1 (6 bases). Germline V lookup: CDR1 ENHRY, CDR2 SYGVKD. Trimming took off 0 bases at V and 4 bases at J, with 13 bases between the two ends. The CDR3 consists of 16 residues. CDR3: CAISESRGDFYNEQFF. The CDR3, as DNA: TGTGCCATCAGTGAGTCCAGGGGAGACTTTTACAATGAGCAGTTCTTC.

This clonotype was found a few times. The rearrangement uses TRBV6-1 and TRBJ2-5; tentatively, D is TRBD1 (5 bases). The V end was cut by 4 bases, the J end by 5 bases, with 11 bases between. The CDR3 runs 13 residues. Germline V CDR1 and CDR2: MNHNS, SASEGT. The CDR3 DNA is TGTGCCAGCAGTGCCTCAGGGTTCGAGACCCAGTACTTC. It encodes CASSASGFETQYF.

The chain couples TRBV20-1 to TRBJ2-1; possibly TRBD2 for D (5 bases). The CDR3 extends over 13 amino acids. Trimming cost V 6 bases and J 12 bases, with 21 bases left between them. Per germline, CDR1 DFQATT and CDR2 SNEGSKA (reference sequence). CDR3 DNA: TGCAGTGCCACCCCCTACTCAGACGCGGGGCAGTTCTTC. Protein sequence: CSATPYSDAGQFF.

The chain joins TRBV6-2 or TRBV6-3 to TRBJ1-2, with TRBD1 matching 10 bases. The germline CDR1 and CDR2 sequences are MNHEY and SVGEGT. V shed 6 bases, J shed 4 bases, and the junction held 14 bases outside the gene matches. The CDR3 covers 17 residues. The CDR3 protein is CASRPDPTTGGLYGYTF. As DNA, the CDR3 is TGTGCCAGCAGACCCGACCCCACGACAGGGGGCCTCTATGGCTACACCTTC.

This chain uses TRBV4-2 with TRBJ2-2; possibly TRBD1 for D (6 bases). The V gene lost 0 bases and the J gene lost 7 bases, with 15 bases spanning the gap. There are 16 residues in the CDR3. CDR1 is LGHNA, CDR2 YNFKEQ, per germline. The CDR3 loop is CASSQEWAGAIGELFF. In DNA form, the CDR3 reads TGTGCCAGCAGCCAAGAGTGGGCAGGGGCGATCGGGGAGCTGTTTTTT.

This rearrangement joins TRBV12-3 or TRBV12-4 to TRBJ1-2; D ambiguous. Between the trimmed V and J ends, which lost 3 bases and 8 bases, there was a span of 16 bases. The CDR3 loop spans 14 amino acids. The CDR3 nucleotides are TGTGCCAGCAGTTTGTCTGGTAGATCGCGGGGCTACACCTTC. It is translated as CASSLSGRSRGYTF.

This CDR3 is CATSDFRDYRTDTQYF. In nucleotides, the CDR3 is TGTGCCACCAGTGATTTCCGGGACTACCGCACAGATACGCAGTATTTT. J is TRBJ2-3 and V is TRBV24-1; 7 nucleotides agree with TRBD2. The CDR3 loop spans 16 amino acids. Germline V CDR1 and CDR2: KGHDR, SFDVKD. Trimming at V came to 1 base and at J to 1 base, leaving 4 bases not matched to a gene.

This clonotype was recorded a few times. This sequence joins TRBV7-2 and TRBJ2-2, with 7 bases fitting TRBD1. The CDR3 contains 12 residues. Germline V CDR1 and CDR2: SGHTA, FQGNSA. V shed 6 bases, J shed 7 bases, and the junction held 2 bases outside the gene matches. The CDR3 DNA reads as TGTGCCAGCAGTAACAGGGGCGGGGAGCTGTTTTTT. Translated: CASSNRGGELFF.

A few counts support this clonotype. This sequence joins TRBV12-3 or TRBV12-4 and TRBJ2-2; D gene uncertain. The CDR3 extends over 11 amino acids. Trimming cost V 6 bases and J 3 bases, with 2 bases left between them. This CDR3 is CASSYTGELFF. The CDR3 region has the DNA TGTGCCAGCAGCTACACCGGGGAGCTGTTTTTT.

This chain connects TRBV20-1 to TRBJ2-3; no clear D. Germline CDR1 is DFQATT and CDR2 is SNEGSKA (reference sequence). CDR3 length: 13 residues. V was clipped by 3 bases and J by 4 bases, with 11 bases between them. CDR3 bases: TGCAGTGCTAGTATCTCCGTCCCAGATACGCAGTATTTT. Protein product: CSASISVPDTQYF.

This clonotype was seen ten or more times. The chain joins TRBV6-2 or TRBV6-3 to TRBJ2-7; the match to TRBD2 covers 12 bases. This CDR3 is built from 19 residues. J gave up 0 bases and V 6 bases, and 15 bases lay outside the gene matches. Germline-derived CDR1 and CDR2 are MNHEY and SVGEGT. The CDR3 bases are TGTGCCAGCAGCCTTACGCTGAGTACTAGCGGGAGGAACTCCTACGAGCAGTACTTC. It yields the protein CASSLTLSTSGRNSYEQYF.

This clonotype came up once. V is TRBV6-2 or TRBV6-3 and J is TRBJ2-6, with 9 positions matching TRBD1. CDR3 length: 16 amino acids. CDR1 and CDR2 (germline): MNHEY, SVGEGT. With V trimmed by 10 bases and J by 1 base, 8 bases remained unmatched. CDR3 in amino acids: CATLRDRVSGANVLTF. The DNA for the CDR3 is TGTGCCACCCTCCGGGACAGGGTTTCTGGGGCCAACGTCCTGACTTTC.

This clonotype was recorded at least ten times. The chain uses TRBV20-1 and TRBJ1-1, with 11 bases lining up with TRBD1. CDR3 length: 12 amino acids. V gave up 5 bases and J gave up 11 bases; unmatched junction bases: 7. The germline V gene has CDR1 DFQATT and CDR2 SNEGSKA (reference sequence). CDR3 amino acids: CSAGQGAIVAFF. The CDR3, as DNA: TGCAGTGCTGGACAGGGGGCAATAGTTGCTTTCTTT.

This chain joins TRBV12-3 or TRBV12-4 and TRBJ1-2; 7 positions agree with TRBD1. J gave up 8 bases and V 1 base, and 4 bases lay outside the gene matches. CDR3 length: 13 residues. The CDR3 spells CASSLGDRGGYTF. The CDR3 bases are TGTGCCAGCAGTTTAGGGGACAGAGGGGGCTACACCTTC.

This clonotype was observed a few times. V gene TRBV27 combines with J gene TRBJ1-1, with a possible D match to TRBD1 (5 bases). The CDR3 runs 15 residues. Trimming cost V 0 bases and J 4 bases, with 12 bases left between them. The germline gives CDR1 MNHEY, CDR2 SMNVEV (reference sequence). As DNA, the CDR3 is TGTGCCAGCAGTTTATCCGGGACGGGGGTCACTGAAGCTTTCTTT. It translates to CASSLSGTGVTEAFF.

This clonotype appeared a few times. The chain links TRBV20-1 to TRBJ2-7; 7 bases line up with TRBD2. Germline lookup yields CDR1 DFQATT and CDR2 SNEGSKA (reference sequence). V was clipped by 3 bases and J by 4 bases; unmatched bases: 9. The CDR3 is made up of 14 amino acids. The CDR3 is CSASSPRESYEQYF. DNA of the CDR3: TGCAGTGCTAGTTCCCCGCGGGAGTCTTACGAGCAGTACTTC.

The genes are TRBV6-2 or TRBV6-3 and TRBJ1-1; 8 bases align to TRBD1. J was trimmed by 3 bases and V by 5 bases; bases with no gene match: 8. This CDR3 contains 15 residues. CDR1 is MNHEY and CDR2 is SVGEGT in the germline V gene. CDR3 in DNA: TGTGCCAGCAGTCCCCGACAGGGGATTTACACTGAAGCTTTCTTT. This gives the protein CASSPRQGIYTEAFF.